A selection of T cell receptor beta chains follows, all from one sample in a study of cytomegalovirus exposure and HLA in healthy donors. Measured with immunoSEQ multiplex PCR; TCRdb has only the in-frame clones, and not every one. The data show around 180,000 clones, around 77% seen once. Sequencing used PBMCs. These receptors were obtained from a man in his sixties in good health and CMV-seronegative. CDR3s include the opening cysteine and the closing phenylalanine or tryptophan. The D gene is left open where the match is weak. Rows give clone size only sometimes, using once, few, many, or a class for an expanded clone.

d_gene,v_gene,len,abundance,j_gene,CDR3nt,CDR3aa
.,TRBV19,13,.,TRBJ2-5,TGTGCCAGTACCGTACAGGGTGGAGAGACCCAGTACTTC,CASTVQGGETQYF
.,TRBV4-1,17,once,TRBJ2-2,TGCGCCAGCAGCCAAACGCCCCAAGGGGGAAATACCGGGGAGCTGTTTTTT,CASSQTPQGGNTGELFF
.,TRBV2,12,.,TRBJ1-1,TGTGCCAGCAGTGTCGTGAACACTGAAGCTTTCTTT,CASSVVNTEAFF
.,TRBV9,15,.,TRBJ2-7,TGTGCCAGCAGCGTAGCTCAGGGGCGAGTGTACGAGCAGTACTTC,CASSVAQGRVYEQYF
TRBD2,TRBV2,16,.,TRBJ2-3,TGTGCCAGCAGCCGACTAGCGGGGCCTAGCACAGATACGCAGTATTTT,CASSRLAGPSTDTQYF
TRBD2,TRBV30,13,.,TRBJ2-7,TGTGCCGGCCGGCGACTAGCGGTCTACGAGCAGTACTTC,CAGRRLAVYEQYF
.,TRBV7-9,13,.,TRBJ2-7,TGTGCCAGCAGCCTAGGGGCTCGCCCCGAGCAGTACTTC,CASSLGARPEQYF
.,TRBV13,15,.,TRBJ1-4,TGTGCCAGCAGCTTACGCCGCGGAACTAATGAAAAACTGTTTTTT,CASSLRRGTNEKLFF
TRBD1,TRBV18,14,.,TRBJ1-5,TGTGCCAGCTCACTGACAGGGATCAATCAGCCCCAGCATTTT,CASSLTGINQPQHF
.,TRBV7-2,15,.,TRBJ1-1,TGTGCCAGCAGCTTAGCTGCGGGAGGGAGGACTGAAGCTTTCTTT,CASSLAAGGRTEAFF
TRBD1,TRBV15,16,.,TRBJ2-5,TGTGCCACCAGCAGAGATCTTGGGACAGTAGCGAAACTGGCCTACTTC,CATSRDLGTVAKLAYF
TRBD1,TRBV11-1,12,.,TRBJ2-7,TGTGCCAGCAGAGGGACAGACTACGAGCAGTACTTC,CASRGTDYEQYF
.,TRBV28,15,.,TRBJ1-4,TGTGCCAGCAGTGAGCCGGGAGGTAGTGGGGAAAAACTGTTTTTT,CASSEPGGSGEKLFF
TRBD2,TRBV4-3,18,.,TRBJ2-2,TGCGCCAGCAGCCAAGATGGTATTAGCGGGCCGAACACCGGGGAGCTGTTTTTT,CASSQDGISGPNTGELFF
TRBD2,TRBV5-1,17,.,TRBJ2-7,TGCGCCAGCAGCTTGGAGACTAGCGGGAGTTTTGGCTACGAGCAGTACTTC,CASSLETSGSFGYEQYF
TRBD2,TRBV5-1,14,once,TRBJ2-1,TGCGCCAGCAGGCCCTTAGCGGGAGGGTTTGAGCAGTTCTTC,CASRPLAGGFEQFF
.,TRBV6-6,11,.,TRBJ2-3,TGTGCCAGCAGTGACATTAGAACGCAGTATTTT,CASSDIRTQYF
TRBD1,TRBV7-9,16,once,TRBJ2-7,TGTGCCAGCAGCTTAGTAGGACAGGGCAACTCCTACGAGCAGTACTTC,CASSLVGQGNSYEQYF
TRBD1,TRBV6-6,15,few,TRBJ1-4,TGTGCCAGCAGACCTCCGGGACAGGGGCGCGAAAAACTGTTTTTT,CASRPPGQGREKLFF
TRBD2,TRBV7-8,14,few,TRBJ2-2,TGTGCCAGCAGCTTAGGCGGGGGGGCCGGGGAGCTGTTTTTT,CASSLGGGAGELFF
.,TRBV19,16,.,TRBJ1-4,TGTGCCAGTAGTATCGGCTTGGGGGCTTCGGGGGAAAAACTGTTTTTT,CASSIGLGASGEKLFF
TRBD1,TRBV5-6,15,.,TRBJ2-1,TGTGCCAGCAGCTTGGAAACGGGACAGAAAAATGAGCAGTTCTTC,CASSLETGQKNEQFF
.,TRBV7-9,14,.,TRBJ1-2,TGTGCCAGCAGCTTAGGCAGTATTAACTATGGCTACCCCTTC,CASSLGSINYGYPF
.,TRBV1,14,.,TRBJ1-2,TGCACCAGCAGCCAAGGACAGGCCCTTGGAGGCTACACCTTC,CTSSQGQALGGYTF
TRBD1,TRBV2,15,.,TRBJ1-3,TGTGCCAGCATGGGGACAGCTAACTCTGGAAACACCATATATTTT,CASMGTANSGNTIYF
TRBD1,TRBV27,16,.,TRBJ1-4,TGTGCCAGCAGTTTAATCCCGGGACAGGGGAATGAAAAACTGTTTTTT,CASSLIPGQGNEKLFF
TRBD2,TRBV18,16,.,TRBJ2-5,TGTGCCAGCTCGCCTAAGATAGCGGGTGTGATGGAGACCCAGTACTTC,CASSPKIAGVMETQYF
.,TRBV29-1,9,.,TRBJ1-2,TGCAGCGTCCAGGGCGGCTACACCTTC,CSVQGGYTF
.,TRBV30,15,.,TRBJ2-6,TGTGCCTGGAGTGTAGTGAGCTCTGGGGCCAACGTCCTGACTTTC,CAWSVVSSGANVLTF
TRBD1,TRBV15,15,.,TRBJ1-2,TGTGCCACCAGCAGGGGACAGGGGGCCCCGTGGGGCTACACCTTC,CATSRGQGAPWGYTF
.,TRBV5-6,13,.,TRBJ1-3,TGTGCCAGCAGCACAGGACGGGGAAACACCATATATTTT,CASSTGRGNTIYF
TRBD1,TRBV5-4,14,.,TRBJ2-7,TGTGCCAGCAGGTTGACAGGGGCGACCTACGAGCAGTACTTC,CASRLTGATYEQYF
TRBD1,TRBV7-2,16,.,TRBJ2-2,TGTGCCAGCAGCCCCGCGGGACAGGGGAACACCGGGGAGCTGTTTTTT,CASSPAGQGNTGELFF
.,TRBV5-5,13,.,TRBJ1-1,TGTGCCAGCAGCTTGGACGCGGGTTCTGAAGCTTTCTTT,CASSLDAGSEAFF
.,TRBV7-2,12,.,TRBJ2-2,TGTGCCAGCAGCTTTTTAACCGGGGAGCTGTTTTTT,CASSFLTGELFF
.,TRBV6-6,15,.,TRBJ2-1,TGTGCCAGCAGCCCACAGGGATACTCCTACAATGAGCAGTTCTTC,CASSPQGYSYNEQFF
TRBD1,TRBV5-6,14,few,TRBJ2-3,TGTGCCAGCAGCTTTGGACAGGGGACAGATACGCAGTATTTT,CASSFGQGTDTQYF
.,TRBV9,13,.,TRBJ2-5,TGTGCCAGCAGCTATGGGGCGGAAGAGACCCAGTACTTC,CASSYGAEETQYF
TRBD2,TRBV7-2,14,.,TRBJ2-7,TGTGCCAGCAGCTTAGGCCTAGCGGGCTACGAGCAGTACTTC,CASSLGLAGYEQYF